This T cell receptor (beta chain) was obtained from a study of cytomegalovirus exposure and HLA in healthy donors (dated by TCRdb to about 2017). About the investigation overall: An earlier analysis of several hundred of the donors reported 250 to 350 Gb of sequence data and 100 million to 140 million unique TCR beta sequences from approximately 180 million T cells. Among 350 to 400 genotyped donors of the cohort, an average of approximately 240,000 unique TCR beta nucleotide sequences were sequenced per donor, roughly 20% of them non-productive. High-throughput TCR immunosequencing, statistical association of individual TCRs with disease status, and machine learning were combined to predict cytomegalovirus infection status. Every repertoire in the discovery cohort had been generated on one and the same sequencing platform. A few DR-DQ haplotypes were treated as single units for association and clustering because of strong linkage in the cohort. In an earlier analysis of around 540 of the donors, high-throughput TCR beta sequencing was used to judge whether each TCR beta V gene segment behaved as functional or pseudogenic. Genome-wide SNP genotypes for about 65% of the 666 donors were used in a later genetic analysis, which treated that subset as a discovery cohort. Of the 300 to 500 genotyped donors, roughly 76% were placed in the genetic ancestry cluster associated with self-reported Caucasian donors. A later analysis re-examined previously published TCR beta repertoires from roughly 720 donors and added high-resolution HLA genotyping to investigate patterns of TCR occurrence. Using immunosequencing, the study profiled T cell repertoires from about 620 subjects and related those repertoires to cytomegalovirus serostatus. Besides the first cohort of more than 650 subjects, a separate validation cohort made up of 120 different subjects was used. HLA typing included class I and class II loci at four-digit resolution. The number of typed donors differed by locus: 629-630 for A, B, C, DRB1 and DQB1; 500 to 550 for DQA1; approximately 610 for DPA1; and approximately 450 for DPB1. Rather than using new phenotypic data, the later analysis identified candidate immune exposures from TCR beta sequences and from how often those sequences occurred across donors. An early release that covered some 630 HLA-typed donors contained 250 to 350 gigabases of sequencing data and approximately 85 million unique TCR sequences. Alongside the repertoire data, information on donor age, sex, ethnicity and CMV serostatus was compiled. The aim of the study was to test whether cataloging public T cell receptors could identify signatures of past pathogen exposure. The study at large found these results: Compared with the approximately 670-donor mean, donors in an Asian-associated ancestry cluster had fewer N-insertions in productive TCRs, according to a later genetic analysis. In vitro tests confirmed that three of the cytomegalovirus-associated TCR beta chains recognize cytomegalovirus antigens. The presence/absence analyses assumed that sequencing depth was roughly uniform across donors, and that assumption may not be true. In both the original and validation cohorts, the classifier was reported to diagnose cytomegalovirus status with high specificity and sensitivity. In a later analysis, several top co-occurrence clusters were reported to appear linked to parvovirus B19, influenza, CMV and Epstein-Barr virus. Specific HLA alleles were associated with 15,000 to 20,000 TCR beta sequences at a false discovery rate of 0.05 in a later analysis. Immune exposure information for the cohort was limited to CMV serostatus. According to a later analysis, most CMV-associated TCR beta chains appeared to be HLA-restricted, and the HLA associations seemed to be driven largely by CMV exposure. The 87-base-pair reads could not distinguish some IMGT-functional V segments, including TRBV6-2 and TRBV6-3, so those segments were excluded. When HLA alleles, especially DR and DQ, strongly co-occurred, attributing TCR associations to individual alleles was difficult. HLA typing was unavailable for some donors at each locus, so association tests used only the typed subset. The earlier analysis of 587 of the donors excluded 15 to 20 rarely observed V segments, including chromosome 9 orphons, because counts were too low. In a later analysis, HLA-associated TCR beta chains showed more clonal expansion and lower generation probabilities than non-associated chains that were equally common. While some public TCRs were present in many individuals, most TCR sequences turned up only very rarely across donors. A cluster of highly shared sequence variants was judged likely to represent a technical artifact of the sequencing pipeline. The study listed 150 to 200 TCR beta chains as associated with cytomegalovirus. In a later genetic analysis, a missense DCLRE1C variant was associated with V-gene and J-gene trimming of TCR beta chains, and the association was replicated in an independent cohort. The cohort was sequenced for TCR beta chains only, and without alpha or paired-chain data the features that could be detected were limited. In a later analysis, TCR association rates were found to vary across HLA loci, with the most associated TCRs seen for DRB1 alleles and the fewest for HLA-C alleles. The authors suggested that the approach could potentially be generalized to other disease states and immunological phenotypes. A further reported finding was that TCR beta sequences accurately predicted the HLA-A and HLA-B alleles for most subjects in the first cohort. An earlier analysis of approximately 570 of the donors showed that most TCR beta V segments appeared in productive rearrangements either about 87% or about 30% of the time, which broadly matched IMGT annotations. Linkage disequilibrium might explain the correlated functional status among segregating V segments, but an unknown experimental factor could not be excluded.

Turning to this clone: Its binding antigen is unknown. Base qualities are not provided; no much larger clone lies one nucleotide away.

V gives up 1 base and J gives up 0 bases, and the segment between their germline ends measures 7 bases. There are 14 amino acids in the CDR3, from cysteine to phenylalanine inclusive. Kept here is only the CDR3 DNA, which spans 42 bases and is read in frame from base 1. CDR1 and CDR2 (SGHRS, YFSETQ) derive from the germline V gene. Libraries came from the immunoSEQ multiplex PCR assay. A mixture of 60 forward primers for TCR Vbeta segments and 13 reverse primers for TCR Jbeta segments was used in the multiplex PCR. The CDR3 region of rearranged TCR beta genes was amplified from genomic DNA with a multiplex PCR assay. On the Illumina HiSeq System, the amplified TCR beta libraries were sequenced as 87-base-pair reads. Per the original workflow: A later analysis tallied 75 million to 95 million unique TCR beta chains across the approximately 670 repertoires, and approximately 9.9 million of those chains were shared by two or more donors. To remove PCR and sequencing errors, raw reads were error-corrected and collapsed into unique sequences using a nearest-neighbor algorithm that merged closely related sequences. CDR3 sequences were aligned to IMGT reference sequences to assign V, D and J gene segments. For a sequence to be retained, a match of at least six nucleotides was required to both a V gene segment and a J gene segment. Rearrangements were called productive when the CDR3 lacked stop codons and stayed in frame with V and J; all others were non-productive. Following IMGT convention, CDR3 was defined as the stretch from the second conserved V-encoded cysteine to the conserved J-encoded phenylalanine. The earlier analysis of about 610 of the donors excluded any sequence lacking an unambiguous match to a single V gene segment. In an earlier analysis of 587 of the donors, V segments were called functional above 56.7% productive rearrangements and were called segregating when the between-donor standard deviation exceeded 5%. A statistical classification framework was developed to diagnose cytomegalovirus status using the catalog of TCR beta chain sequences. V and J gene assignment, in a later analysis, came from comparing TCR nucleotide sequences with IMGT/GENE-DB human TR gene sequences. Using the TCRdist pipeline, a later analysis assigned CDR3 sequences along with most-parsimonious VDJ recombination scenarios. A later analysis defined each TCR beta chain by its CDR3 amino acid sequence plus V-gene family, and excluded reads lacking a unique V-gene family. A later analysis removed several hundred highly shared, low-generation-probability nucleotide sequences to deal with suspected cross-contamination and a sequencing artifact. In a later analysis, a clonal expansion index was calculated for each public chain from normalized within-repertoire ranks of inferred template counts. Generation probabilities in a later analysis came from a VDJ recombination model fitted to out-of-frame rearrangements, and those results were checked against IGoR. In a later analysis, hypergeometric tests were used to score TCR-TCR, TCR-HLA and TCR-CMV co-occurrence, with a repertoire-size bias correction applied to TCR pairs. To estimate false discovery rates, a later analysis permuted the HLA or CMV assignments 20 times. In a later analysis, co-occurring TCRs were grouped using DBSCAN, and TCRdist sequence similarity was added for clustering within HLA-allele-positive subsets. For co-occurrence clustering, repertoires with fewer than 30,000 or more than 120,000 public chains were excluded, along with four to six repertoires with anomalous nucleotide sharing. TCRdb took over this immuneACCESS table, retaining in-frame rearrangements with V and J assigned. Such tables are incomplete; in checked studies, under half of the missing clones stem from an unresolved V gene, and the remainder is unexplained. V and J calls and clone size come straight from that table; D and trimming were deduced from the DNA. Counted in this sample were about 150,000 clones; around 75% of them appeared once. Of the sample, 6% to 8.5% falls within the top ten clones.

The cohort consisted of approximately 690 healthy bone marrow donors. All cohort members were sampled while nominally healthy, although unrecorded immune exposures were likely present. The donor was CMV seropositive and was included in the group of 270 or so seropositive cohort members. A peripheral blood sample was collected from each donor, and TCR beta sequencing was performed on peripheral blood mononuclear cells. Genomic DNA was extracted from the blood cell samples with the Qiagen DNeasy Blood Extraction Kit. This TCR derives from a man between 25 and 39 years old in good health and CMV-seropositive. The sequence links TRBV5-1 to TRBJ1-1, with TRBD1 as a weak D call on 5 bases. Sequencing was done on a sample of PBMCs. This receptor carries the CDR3 CASSLSGVNTEAFF. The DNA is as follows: TGCGCCAGCAGCTTGTCGGGGGTGAACACTGAAGCTTTCTTT.